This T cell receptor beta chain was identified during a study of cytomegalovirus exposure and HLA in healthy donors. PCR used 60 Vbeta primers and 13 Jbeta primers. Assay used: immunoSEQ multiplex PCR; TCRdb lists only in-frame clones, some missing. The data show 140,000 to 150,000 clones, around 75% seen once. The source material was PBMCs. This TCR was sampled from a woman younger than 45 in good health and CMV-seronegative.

CDR3 bases: TGTGCCAGCAGCCCGGTCGGGACAGGGGGCTCCGGGGAGCTGTTTTTT. As protein: CASSPVGTGGSGELFF. This chain links TRBV7-9 with TRBJ2-2; TRBD1 matches 12 bases. CDR3 length: 16 amino acids. V lost 5 bases to trimming and J lost 6 bases; unmatched junction nucleotides: 7. In germline, CDR1 is SEHNR, CDR2 FQNEAQ (reference sequence).